This T cell receptor beta chain was documented in a study of patients and donors after allogeneic stem cell transplantation. This clonotype was detected only a few times. Trimming removed 3 bases from V and 2 bases from J, with 14 bases in between. The CDR3 spans 15 residues. The germline gives CDR1 SGHTA, CDR2 FQGNSA. TCRdb reprocessed the RT-PCR reads with MiXCR, giving one entry per CDR3 protein. The table records some 960,000 distinct CDR3 sequences, about 20% of them present only once. This receptor was taken from a human donor who was either an allogeneic HSCT recipient or a stem cell or donor lymphocyte infusion donor (not recorded which). It is not recorded whose cells these are; they may come from a transplant donor. The chain couples TRBV7-2 to TRBJ2-7, with a weak D call TRBD2 (6 bases). What was sequenced was blood, either unsorted or a sorted T cell fraction (not recorded which). The CDR3 coding sequence is TGTGCCAGCAGCTTGGGACGGGGGAACACCTACGAGCAGTACTTC. It is translated as CASSLGRGNTYEQYF.